The present TCR beta chain was sequenced within a study of blood T cell repertoires in COVID-19. Study in general: The United States, Italy and Spain supplied acute and convalescent COVID-19 samples. T cells, B-cell-depleted T cells, or PBMCs supplied cDNA or gDNA.

Methods used by the authors: Cell counts per sample came from amplifying reference gene primers. Sequencing was performed with immunoSEQ multiplex PCR; in TCRdb, only in-frame clones are kept and a portion is missing. Clone size and the V and J calls come from that table; the DNA yielded D and trimming. This sample carries 200,000 to 250,000 clones, about 82% of them seen once, and the ten largest clones take roughly 6.4%. The CDR3 spans 15 residues. Trimming cost V 3 bases and J 7 bases, with 18 bases left between them. CDR1 is SNHLY and CDR2 is FYNNEI in the germline V gene. The source of this sequence is a woman in her fifties or sixties with active or convalescent COVID-19. Sequencing input: peripheral blood. The J gene is TRBJ1-2, the V gene TRBV2, with a possible D match to TRBD1 (6 bases). The chain's CDR3 is CASSERVGQRGGYTF. DNA for the CDR3: TGTGCCAGCAGTGAGCGGGTAGGACAGCGAGGTGGCTACACCTTC. Based on the CDR3 plus reference TRBV2 and TRBJ1-2, the full variable domain is EPEVTQTPSHQVTQMGQEVILRCVPISNHLYFYWYRQILGQKVEFLVSFYNNEISEKSEIFDDQFSVERPDGSNFTLKIRSTKLEDSAMYFCASSERVGQRGGYTFGSGTRLTVV.